The 7 T cell receptor beta chains given below trace back to one sample, sequenced in a study of human CD8 memory T cell subsets. Libraries of TCR beta chains were produced by 5' RACE (UMI-labeled). TCRdb processed the 5' RACE reads again and assigns one entry to each CDR3 protein, with no DNA. This sample contains fewer than 20,000 distinct CDR3 sequences. The sample was CD8+ stem-like memory T cells (TSCM and TCM) sorted from PBMCs. The subset is: stem-like memory CD8 T cells (TSTEM), CCR7+ PD-1- TIGIT-. The receptor set was obtained from a human donor in good health.

V gene TRBV4-2 combines with J gene TRBJ1-5. The CDR3 totals 15 residues. CDR1 and CDR2 (germline): LGHNA, YNFKEQ. The CDR3 loop is CASSQWGGGNQPQHF.

Here the CDR3 reads CASSEAGREQYF. The chain combines TRBV6-2 or TRBV6-3 with TRBJ2-7; TCRdb's D call of TRBD2 is untestable without DNA. The germline V gene encodes CDR1 MNHEY and CDR2 SVGEGT. This CDR3 has 12 residues.

The chain uses TRBV20-1 and TRBJ1-1; TCRdb returns TRBD1, unconfirmable since there is no DNA. From germline, CDR1 is DFQATT and CDR2 SNEGSKA (reference sequence). The CDR3 length is 15 residues. CDR3 region: CSAGAIDQGTTEAFF.

The rearrangement links TRBV12-3 or TRBV12-4 to TRBJ2-7. The CDR3 totals 13 residues. The CDR3 region is CASSLAGYYEQYF.

The V gene is TRBV27, the J gene TRBJ2-7; TCRdb's D call of TRBD1 is untestable without DNA. Per the germline V gene, CDR1 is MNHEY and CDR2 is SMNVEV (reference sequence). There are 13 residues in the CDR3. CDR3 sequence: CASLDRVSSEQYF.

This chain joins TRBV5-1 and TRBJ2-2; TCRdb reports TRBD2, a call that lacks DNA to check it against. This CDR3 comprises 18 residues. CDR1 SGHRS and CDR2 YFSETQ come from the germline V gene. The CDR3 reads CASSLLTSGMRGTGELFF.

The genes are TRBV24-1 and TRBJ2-7; TCRdb calls TRBD1, which cannot be checked without DNA. Per germline, CDR1 KGHDR and CDR2 SFDVKD. The CDR3 consists of 14 residues. CDR3 in amino acids: CATSEGQGAYEQYF.